The rows below give T cell receptor beta chains drawn from one sample of a study of blood T cell repertoires in COVID-19. Clones were read by immunoSEQ multiplex PCR, and TCRdb kept only the in-frame ones, dropping some. The sample has roughly 84,000 clones, roughly 80% seen once. The sequencing input was peripheral blood. All receptors derive from a woman of 80 years or more with acute or convalescent COVID-19. Each CDR3 is given with its conserved first and last residue. Fields, in order: D gene, V gene, CDR3 protein. The D gene is left open where the match is weak.

.	TRBV11-3	CASSRAQGSYNEQFF
TRBD1	TRBV13	CASSLSPTGARTGELFF
.	TRBV5-6	CASSHPGSYPAAGELFF
TRBD2	TRBV4-3	CASSQVYGLAGGSDTQYF
.	TRBV11-2	CASSFSRARKSTDTQYF
TRBD1	TRBV6-6	CASERTGGTYEQYF
.	TRBV9	CASSVDIRSEKLKGYTF
.	TRBV25-1	CASSESGNPQPQHF
.	TRBV4-1	CASSQDGSGILGNEQFF
TRBD1	TRBV27	CASSPGTGPNQPQHF
.	TRBV6-5	CASSYLYEQYF
TRBD2	TRBV6-6	CASSPRASGGLGETQYF
.	TRBV6-6	CASRPTWNEQFF
.	TRBV3-1/TRBV3-2	CASSQQGGIQETQYF
.	TRBV29-1	CSPNGGLGSYEQYF
TRBD1	TRBV19	CASSMSQGASQPQHF
TRBD1	TRBV6-2/TRBV6-3	CASSRDSMLGGYGYTF
.	TRBV5-1	CASSLIESSYEQYF
.	TRBV7-9	CASSLSGVASYEQYF
.	TRBV3-1/TRBV3-2	CASSQGRTNNEQFF
TRBD2	TRBV3-1/TRBV3-2	CASSFRTSGGSSSYNEQFF
TRBD1	TRBV11-2	CASSPRQGTNTGELFF
.	TRBV7-7	CASSSRLVQFF
TRBD1	TRBV7-3	CASSLRDRETDTQYF
TRBD1	TRBV6-5	CASIEWAGGNGYTF
.	TRBV18	CASSSQGGLGNQPQHF
TRBD1	TRBV3-1/TRBV3-2	CASSQATGTGGGQPQHF
TRBD1	TRBV7-9	CASSFGTANYGYTF
.	TRBV12-3/TRBV12-4	CASSPFGGETQYF
.	TRBV27	CASSAGGGRNQPQHF
.	TRBV19	CASSPDSPEAFF
.	TRBV6-2/TRBV6-3	CASSYPRTGGSPLHF
.	TRBV6-2/TRBV6-3	CASSRTLPNTEAFF
TRBD1	TRBV15	CATSSEDRGGTIYF
TRBD1	TRBV18	CASSPDRALQETQYF
.	TRBV7-2	CASSLDGIYEQYF
TRBD1	TRBV5-8	CASSLGQGSREKLFF
.	TRBV6-1	CASSEAPRSHEAFF
TRBD1	TRBV7-6	CASSLGTGGAGALHF
.	TRBV7-9	CASSASWGDSSGNTIYF
TRBD1	TRBV18	CASSPGTGSNQPQHF
.	TRBV11-2	CASRPFGKTTGELFF
TRBD1	TRBV4-1	CASSLRTGKETQYF
TRBD1	TRBV19	CASSQSRTGGSYNSPLHF
.	TRBV2	CASSEGQKETQYF
.	TRBV2	CASSQDNMNTEAFF
.	TRBV7-2	CASSSRGSAGNQPQHF
.	TRBV11-2	CASSSPGNPTNYGYTF
TRBD1	TRBV11-3	CASSPNHRGQTEAFF
.	TRBV2	CASRYRTSYEQYF
.	TRBV5-1	CASSVPGGDEKLFF